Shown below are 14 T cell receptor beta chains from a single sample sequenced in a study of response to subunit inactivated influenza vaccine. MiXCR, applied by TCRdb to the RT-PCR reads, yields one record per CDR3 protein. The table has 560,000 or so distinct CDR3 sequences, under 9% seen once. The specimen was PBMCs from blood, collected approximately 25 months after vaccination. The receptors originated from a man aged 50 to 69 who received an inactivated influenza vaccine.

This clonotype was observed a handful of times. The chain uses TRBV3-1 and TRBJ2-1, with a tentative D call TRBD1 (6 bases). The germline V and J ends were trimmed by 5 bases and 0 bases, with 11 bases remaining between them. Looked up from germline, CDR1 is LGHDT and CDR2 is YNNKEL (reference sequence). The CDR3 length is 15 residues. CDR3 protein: CASSYGQSSYNEQFF. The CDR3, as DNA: TGTGCCAGCAGCTACGGACAGTCCTCCTACAATGAGCAGTTCTTC.

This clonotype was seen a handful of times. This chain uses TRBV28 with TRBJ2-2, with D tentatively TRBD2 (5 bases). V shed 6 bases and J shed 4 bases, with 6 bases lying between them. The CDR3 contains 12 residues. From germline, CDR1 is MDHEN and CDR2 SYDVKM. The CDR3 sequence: CASRAVTGELFF. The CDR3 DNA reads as TGTGCCAGCAGAGCGGTCACCGGGGAGCTGTTTTTT.

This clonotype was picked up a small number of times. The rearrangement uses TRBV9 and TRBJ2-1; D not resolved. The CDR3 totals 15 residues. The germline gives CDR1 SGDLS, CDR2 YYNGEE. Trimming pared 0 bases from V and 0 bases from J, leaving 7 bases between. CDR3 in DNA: TGTGCCAGCAGCGTAGAATTAAGCTCCTACAATGAGCAGTTCTTC. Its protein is CASSVELSSYNEQFF. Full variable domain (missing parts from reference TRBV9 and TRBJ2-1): DSGVTQTPKHLITATGQRVTLRCSPRSGDLSVYWYQQSLDQGLQFLIQYYNGEERAKGNILERFSAQQFPDLHSELNLSSLELGDSALYFCASSVELSSYNEQFFGPGTRLTVL.

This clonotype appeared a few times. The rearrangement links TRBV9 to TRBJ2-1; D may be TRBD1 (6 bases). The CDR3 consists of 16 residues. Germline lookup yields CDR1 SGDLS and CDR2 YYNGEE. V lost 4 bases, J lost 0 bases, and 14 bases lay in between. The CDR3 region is CASSPQGQGSYNEQFF. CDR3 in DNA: TGTGCCAGCAGCCCCCAGGGACAAGGCTCCTACAATGAGCAGTTCTTC.

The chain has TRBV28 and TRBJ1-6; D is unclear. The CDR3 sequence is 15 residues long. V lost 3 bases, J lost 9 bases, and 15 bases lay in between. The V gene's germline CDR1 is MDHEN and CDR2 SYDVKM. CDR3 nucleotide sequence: TGTGCCAGCAGTTTCGACGATCGGGTGATTTCACCCCTCCACTTT. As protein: CASSFDDRVISPLHF. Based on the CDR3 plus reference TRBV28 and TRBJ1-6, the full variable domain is DVKVTQSSRYLVKRTGEKVFLECVQDMDHENMFWYRQDPGLGLRLIYFSYDVKMKEKGDIPEGYSVSREKKERFSLILESASTNQTSMYLCASSFDDRVISPLHFGNGTRLTVT.

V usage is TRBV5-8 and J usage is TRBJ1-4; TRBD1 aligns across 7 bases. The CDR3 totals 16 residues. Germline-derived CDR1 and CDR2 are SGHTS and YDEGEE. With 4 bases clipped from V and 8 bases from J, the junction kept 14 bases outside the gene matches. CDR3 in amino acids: CASSHPQTGSREKLFF. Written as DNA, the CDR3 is TGTGCCAGCAGCCATCCCCAGACAGGGTCTAGAGAAAAACTGTTTTTT.

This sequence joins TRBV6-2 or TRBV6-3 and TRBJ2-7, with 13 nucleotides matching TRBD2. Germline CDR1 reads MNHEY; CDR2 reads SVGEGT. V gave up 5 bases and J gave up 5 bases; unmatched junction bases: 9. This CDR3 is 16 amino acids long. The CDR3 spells CASSGLLAGGPHEQYF. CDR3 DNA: TGTGCCAGCAGTGGGCTACTAGCGGGAGGGCCCCACGAGCAGTACTTC.

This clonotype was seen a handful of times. CDR3 in DNA: TGCGCCAGCAGCCCGAATCCGACTAGCGGGGGGGACAATGAGCAGTTCTTC. Its protein is CASSPNPTSGGDNEQFF. The V gene is TRBV5-1, the J gene TRBJ2-1; 14 bases are shared with TRBD2. This CDR3 region has 17 residues. V lost 4 bases to trimming and J lost 5 bases; unmatched junction nucleotides: 8. Germline loops: CDR1 SGHRS, CDR2 YFSETQ.

The CDR3 sequence is CASSPAAGSANEKLFF. The CDR3, as DNA: TGTGCCAGCAGCCCCGCGGCGGGATCGGCTAATGAAAAACTGTTTTTT. The chain has TRBV7-9 and TRBJ1-4; D gene ambiguous. The germline V gene encodes CDR1 SEHNR and CDR2 FQNEAQ (reference sequence). CDR3 length: 16 amino acids. V lost 5 bases and J 3 bases, leaving 16 bases between the germline ends.

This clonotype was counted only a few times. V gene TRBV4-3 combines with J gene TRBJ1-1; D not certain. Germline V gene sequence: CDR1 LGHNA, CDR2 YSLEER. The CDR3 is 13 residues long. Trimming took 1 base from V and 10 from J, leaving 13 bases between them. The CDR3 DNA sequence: TGCGCCAGCAGCCAAGCCCCGACTAATAGAGCTTTCTTT. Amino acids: CASSQAPTNRAFF.

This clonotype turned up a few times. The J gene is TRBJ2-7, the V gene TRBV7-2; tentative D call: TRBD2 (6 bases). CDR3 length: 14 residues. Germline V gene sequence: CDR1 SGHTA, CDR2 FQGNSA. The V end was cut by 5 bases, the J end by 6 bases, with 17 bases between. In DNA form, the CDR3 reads TGTGCCAGCAGCCTTGGGTCTAGCGTTCTCGAGCAGTACTTC. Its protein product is CASSLGSSVLEQYF.

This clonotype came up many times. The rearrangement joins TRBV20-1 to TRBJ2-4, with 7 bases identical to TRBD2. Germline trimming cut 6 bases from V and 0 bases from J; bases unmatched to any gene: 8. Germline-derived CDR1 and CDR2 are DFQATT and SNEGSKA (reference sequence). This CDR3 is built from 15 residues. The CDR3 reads CSAAAAGVAKNIQYF. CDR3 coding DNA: TGCAGTGCAGCGGCCGCGGGGGTAGCCAAAAACATTCAGTACTTC.

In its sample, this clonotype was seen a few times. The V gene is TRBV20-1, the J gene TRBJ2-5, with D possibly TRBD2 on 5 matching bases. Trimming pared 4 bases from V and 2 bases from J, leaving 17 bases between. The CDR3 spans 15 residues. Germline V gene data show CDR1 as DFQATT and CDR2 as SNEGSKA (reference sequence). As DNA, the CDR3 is TGCAGTGCTACTGCGGACTTTAACACACAAGAGACCCAGTACTTC. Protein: CSATADFNTQETQYF.

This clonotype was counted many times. The CDR3 sequence is CASSPPSTDTQYF. CDR3 nucleotides: TGTGCCAGCTCACCACCCAGCACAGATACGCAGTATTTT. The V gene is TRBV18, the J gene TRBJ2-3; D is undetermined. The CDR3 loop spans 13 amino acids. V lost 0 bases and J lost 0, with 1 base in between. CDR1 and CDR2 from the germline V gene are KGHSH and LQKENI.